Following are 6 T cell receptor beta chains from one sample sequenced in a study of tissue T cells after allogeneic stem cell transplantation. Data came from immunoSEQ multiplex PCR; TCRdb stores just in-frame clones and leaves some out. The table has roughly 20,000 clones, 69% seen once; the top ten hold 0.35% to 0.45%. What was sequenced was blood. These TCRs come from a female BALB/c mouse in good health. For this mouse line, the MHC haplotype is H2-d.

About this clone itself: The listed genes are named as in mouse. Coverage ceases 1 residue before the CDR3 finishes, and the germline J gene fills in the end. V is TRBV13-1 and J is TRBJ2-5, with a possible D match to TRBD2 (5 bases). V was shortened by 0 bases and J by 3 bases, with 8 bases between the two germline ends. CDR3 length equals 14 residues. Germline V gives CDR1 NSHNY, CDR2 SYGAGN. CDR3 DNA (partial): TGTGCCAGCAGTGATGGGCTGGGACAAGACACCCAGTAC. This codes for CASSDGLGQDTQY. The complete CDR3 sequence is CASSDGLGQDTQYF.

About this clone itself: Each gene name is a mouse one. The read falls 1 residue short of the CDR3 end, and the missing part is taken from the germline J gene. The chain is built from TRBV1 and TRBJ1-1; the match to TRBD1 covers 7 bases. From germline, CDR1 is NSQYPW and CDR2 LRSPGD (reference sequence). Trimming cost V 0 bases and J 1 base; bases outside gene matches: 5. This CDR3 contains 16 residues. Partial CDR3 DNA: TGCACCTGCAGTGCAGATCCGGACAGGATAAACACAGAAGTCTTC. This codes for CTCSADPDRINTEVF. The entire CDR3 reads CTCSADPDRINTEVFF.

About this clone itself: Gene names denote mouse genes. Read sequence stops 1 residue before the CDR3 end, and the germline J gene provides the missing end. V usage is TRBV4 and J usage is TRBJ1-6; 9 bases line up with TRBD1. TRBJ1-6 is an ORF for which the function is uncertain. This CDR3 contains 14 residues. Losses at the gene ends were 3 bases for V and 9 bases for J; bases not matched to a gene: 3. In germline, CDR1 is LGHDT, CDR2 YNNKQL (reference sequence). The part of the CDR3 DNA that was read is TGTGCCAGCAGCTATGCGACAGGGGGTTCGCCCCTCTAC. The encoded protein is CASSYATGGSPLY. The full CDR3 protein is CASSYATGGSPLYF.

In regard to this clone: Germline and genes: mouse. The read terminates 1 residue before the CDR3 end, so the remaining end is supplied by the germline J gene. The rearrangement uses TRBV1 and TRBJ2-5; no definite D call. CDR3 length: 13 amino acids. Trimming took off 1 base at V and 6 bases at J, with 8 bases between the two ends. In germline, CDR1 is NSQYPW, CDR2 LRSPGD (reference sequence). The CDR3 loop reads CTCSAGLLDTQYF. Partial CDR3 DNA: TGCACCTGCAGTGCAGGACTTTTGGACACCCAGTAC.

A remark on this clone: Each gene name is a mouse one. From the germline J gene comes the end of the CDR3, since the read stops 1 residue before it. The chain carries TRBV24 and TRBJ1-6, with TRBD1 matching over 8 bases. TRBJ1-6 is reported as an ORF; its role is uncertain. V was pared by 0 bases and J by 4 bases, with 2 bases of the junction left unmatched. CDR3 size: 16 residues. The V gene's germline CDR1 is KGHTA and CDR2 FRNEEI. CDR3 residues: CASSLYRDRYNSPLYF. The sequenced CDR3 bases are TGTGCCAGCAGTCTGTATCGGGACAGGTATAATTCGCCCCTCTAC.

In regard to this clone: Mouse gene names and germline throughout. The read falls 1 residue short of the CDR3 end, and the missing part is taken from the germline J gene. V is TRBV4 and J is TRBJ1-3; 10 bases map to TRBD1. Germline-derived CDR1 and CDR2 are LGHDT and YNNKQL (reference sequence). There are 15 residues in the CDR3. V shed 4 bases, J shed 2 bases, and the junction held 2 bases outside the gene matches. CDR3 protein: CASSSTGGAGNTLYF. Partial CDR3 DNA: TGTGCCAGCAGCTCGACAGGGGGCGCTGGAAATACGCTCTAT.